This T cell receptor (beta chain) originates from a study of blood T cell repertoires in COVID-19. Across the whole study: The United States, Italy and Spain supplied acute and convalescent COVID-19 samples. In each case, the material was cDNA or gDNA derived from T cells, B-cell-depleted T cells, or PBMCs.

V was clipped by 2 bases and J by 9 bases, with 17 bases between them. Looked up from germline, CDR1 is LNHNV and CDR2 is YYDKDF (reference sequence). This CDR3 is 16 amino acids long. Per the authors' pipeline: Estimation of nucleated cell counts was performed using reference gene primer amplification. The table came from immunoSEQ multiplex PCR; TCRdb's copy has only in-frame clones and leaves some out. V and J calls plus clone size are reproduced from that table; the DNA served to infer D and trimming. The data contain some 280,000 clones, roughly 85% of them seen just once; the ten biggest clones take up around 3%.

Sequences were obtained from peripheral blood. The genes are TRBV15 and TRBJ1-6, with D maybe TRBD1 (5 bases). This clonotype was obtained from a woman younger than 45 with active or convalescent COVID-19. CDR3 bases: TGTGCCACCAGCAGACCTTGGGGCAGGACCCTTTCACCCCTCCACTTT. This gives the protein CATSRPWGRTLSPLHF. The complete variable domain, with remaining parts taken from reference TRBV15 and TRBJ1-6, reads DAMVIQNPRYQVTQFGKPVTLSCSQTLNHNVMYWYQQKSSQAPKLLFHYYDKDFNNEADTPDNFQSRRPNTSFCFLDIRSPGLGDTAMYLCATSRPWGRTLSPLHFGNGTRLTVT.